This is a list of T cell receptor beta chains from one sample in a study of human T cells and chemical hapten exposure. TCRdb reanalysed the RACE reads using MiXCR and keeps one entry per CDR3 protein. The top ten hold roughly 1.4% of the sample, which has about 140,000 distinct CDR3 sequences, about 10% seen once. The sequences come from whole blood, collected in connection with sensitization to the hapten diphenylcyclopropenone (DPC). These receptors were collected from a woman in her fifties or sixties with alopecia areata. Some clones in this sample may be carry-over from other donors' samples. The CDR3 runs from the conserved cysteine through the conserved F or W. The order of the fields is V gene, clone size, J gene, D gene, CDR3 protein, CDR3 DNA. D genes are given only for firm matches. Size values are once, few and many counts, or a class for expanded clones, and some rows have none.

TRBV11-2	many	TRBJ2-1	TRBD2	CASSLGQILAGGPYNEQFF	TGTGCCAGCAGCTTAGGCCAGATACTAGCGGGGGGCCCCTACAATGAGCAGTTCTTC
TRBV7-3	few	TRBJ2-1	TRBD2	CASSLNPLSGRGNNEQFF	TGTGCCAGCAGCTTAAATCCCCTTAGCGGGAGGGGGAACAATGAGCAGTTCTTC
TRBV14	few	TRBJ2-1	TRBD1	CASSQEGQGALYNEQFF	TGTGCCAGCAGCCAAGAGGGACAGGGGGCCCTATACAATGAGCAGTTCTTC
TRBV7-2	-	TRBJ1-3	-	CASTKDSGNTIYF	TGTGCCAGCACCAAAGATAGCGGAAACACCATATATTTT
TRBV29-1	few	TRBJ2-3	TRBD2	CSAPGSGGTNTQYF	TGCAGCGCGCCGGGATCGGGGGGGACAAATACGCAGTATTTT
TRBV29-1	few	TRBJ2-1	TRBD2	CSVLGLAGGPYNEQFF	TGCAGCGTCCTGGGACTAGCGGGAGGGCCCTACAATGAGCAGTTCTTC
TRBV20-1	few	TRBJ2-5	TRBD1	CSEATGGIETQYF	TGCAGTGAGGCAACAGGGGGAATAGAGACCCAGTACTTC
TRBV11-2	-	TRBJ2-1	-	CASSLEEAGGNEQFF	TGTGCCAGCAGCTTAGAAGAGGCCGGTGGAAATGAGCAGTTCTTC
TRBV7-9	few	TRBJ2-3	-	CASSSTSKRTDTQYF	TGTGCCAGCAGCTCCACCTCTAAACGCACAGATACGCAGTATTTT
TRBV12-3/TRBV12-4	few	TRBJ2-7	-	CASSFDRKLYEQYF	TGTGCCAGCAGTTTCGACCGAAAACTCTACGAGCAGTACTTC
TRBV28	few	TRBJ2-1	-	CASRVASSSYNEQFF	TGTGCCAGCAGGGTGGCTTCCAGCTCCTACAATGAGCAGTTCTTC
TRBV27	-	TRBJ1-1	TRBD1	CASSPRQGKNTEAFF	TGTGCCAGCAGTCCGAGACAGGGGAAGAACACTGAAGCTTTCTTT
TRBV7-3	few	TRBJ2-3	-	CASSPRGPTSTDTQYF	TGTGCCAGCAGCCCCCGGGGCCCTACTAGCACAGATACGCAGTATTTT
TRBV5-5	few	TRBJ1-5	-	CASSFEEARPQHF	TGTGCCAGCAGCTTTGAGGAGGCGAGGCCCCAGCATTTT
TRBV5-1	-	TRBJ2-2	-	CASSLSLGNTGELFF	TGCGCCAGCAGCTTGAGCCTAGGGAACACCGGGGAGCTGTTTTTT
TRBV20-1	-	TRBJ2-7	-	CSARVERPSSYEQYF	TGCAGTGCTAGAGTAGAGCGCCCAAGCTCCTACGAGCAGTACTTC
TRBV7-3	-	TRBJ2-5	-	CASSVQGGETQYF	TGTGCCAGCAGCGTACAGGGAGGGGAGACCCAGTACTTC
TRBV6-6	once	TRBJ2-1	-	CASSTTGTGTVGEQFF	TGTGCCAGCAGTACTACCGGGACGGGCACGGTCGGTGAGCAGTTCTTC
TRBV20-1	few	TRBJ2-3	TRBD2	CSARRGPLAGLTDTQYF	TGCAGTGCTAGAAGAGGGCCACTAGCGGGTCTCACAGATACGCAGTATTTT
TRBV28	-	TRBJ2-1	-	CASNTPGNEQFF	TGTGCCAGCAATACCCCCGGCAATGAGCAGTTCTTC
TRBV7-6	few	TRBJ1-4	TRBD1	CASSAGQGNEKLFF	TGTGCCAGCAGCGCGGGACAGGGTAATGAAAAACTGTTTTTT
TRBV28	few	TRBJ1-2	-	CASRLTGNYGYTF	TGTGCCAGCAGGCTGACAGGAAACTATGGCTACACCTTC
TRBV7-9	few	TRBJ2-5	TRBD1	CASSPGTGTTETQYF	TGTGCCAGCAGCCCCGGGACAGGGACGACGGAGACCCAGTACTTC
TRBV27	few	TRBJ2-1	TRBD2	CASSPRLAGNEQFF	TGTGCCAGCAGTCCGAGACTAGCCGGAAATGAGCAGTTCTTC
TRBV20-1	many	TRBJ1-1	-	CSASQDGRLNTEAFF	TGCAGTGCTAGCCAAGACGGAAGGCTGAACACTGAAGCTTTCTTT
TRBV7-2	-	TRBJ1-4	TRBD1	CASSLRMTGGGEKLFF	TGTGCCAGCAGCTTACGTATGACAGGGGGCGGTGAAAAACTGTTTTTT
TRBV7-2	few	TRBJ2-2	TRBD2	CASSSQASGITGELFF	TGTGCCAGCAGCTCCCAGGCTAGCGGGATAACCGGGGAGCTGTTTTTT
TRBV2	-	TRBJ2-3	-	CASSGDFTDTQYF	TGTGCCAGCAGTGGGGACTTCACAGATACGCAGTATTTT
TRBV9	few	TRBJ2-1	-	CASSVDQSSYNEQFF	TGTGCCAGCAGCGTAGACCAGAGCTCCTACAATGAGCAGTTCTTC
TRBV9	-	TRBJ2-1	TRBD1	CASSVVGDRDNEQFF	TGTGCCAGCAGCGTAGTAGGGGACAGGGACAATGAGCAGTTCTTC
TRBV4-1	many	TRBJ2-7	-	CASSPGTLYEQYF	TGCGCCAGCAGCCCGGGGACGCTCTACGAGCAGTACTTC
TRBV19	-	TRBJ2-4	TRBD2	CASSMRLAGGWAKNIQYF	TGTGCCAGTAGTATGCGGCTAGCGGGAGGGTGGGCCAAAAACATTCAGTACTTC
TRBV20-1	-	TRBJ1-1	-	CSARDRRTMNTEAFF	TGCAGTGCTAGAGATAGACGGACCATGAACACTGAAGCTTTCTTT
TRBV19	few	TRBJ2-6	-	CASSIDKRPSSGANVLTF	TGTGCCAGTAGTATAGATAAGAGGCCTTCCTCTGGGGCCAACGTCCTGACTTTC
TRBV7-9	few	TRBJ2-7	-	CASSFSREGSYEQYF	TGTGCCAGCAGCTTCAGTCGGGAAGGGTCCTACGAGCAGTACTTC
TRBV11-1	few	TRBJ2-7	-	CASSRGVTLQGGEQYF	TGTGCCAGCAGCAGGGGAGTAACCCTCCAAGGTGGCGAGCAGTACTTC
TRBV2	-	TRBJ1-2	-	CASIRDRPATNYGYTF	TGTGCCAGCATCCGGGACCGCCCTGCTACGAACTATGGCTACACCTTC
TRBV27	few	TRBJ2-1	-	CASRRGSAYNEQFF	TGTGCCAGCCGGAGGGGGAGCGCCTACAATGAGCAGTTCTTC
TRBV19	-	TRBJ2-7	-	CASSPQSSSYEQYF	TGTGCCAGTAGTCCGCAGAGTAGCTCCTACGAGCAGTACTTC
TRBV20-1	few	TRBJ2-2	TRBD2	CSAEREVDTGELFF	TGCAGTGCGGAGCGGGAGGTCGACACCGGGGAGCTGTTTTTT
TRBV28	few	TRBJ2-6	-	CASHYSGANVLTF	TGTGCCAGCCACTACTCTGGGGCCAACGTCCTGACTTTC
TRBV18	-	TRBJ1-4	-	CASSAPGIRNEKLFF	TGTGCCAGCTCAGCCCCGGGGATCAGAAATGAAAAACTGTTTTTT
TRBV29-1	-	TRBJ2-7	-	CSVDQAGAREQYF	TGCAGCGTTGATCAAGCCGGGGCCCGCGAGCAGTACTTC
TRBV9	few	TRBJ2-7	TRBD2	CASSVGLAGVGHEQYF	TGTGCCAGCAGCGTAGGACTAGCGGGAGTCGGCCACGAGCAGTACTTC
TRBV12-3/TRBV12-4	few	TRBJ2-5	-	CASGRTTQETQYF	TGTGCCAGCGGAAGAACCACTCAAGAGACCCAGTACTTC
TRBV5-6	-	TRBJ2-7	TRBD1	CASSNRDRSSYEQYF	TGTGCCAGCAGCAACCGGGACAGGAGCTCCTACGAGCAGTACTTC
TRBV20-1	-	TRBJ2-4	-	CSAREILAKNIQYF	TGCAGTGCTAGGGAAATCCTAGCCAAAAACATTCAGTACTTC
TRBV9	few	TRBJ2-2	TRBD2	CASSENLWTSGRAGELFF	TGTGCCAGCAGCGAAAACCTGTGGACTAGCGGGAGGGCCGGGGAGCTGTTTTTT
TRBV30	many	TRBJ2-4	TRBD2	CAWDGTSGGGAKNIQYF	TGTGCCTGGGACGGGACTAGCGGGGGAGGGGCCAAAAACATTCAGTACTTC
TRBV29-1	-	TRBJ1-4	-	CSVGYGRANEKLFF	TGCAGCGTCGGATACGGGAGGGCTAATGAAAAACTGTTTTTT
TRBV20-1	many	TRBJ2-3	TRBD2	CSVGTSGSGTDTQYF	TGCAGTGTCGGGACTAGCGGGAGTGGCACAGATACGCAGTATTTT
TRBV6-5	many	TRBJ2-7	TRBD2	CASSYRWGGTSAYEQYF	TGTGCCAGCAGTTACCGTTGGGGGGGGACTAGCGCCTACGAGCAGTACTTC
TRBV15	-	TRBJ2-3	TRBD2	CATSRAGEASGRAAQYF	TGTGCCACCAGCAGAGCGGGGGAGGCTAGCGGGAGGGCAGCGCAGTATTTT